The TCR beta chain described here comes from a study of CXCR3-negative and CXCR3-positive naive CD8 T cells. In preparing the TRB cDNA libraries, 5' RACE with UMI labels was used. TCRdb reanalyzed the 5' RACE reads and collapses them to one entry per CDR3 protein, without DNA. This sample contains about 5,500 distinct CDR3 sequences. CDR3 length: 15 amino acids. In germline, CDR1 is DFQATT, CDR2 SNEGSKA (reference sequence). The chain has TRBV20-1 and TRBJ2-1; with no DNA, the TCRdb D assignment of TRBD1 cannot be verified. Sequencing was performed on naive CXCR3- CD8+ T cells from blood. Subset defined: CD45RO-CCR7+CD27+CD95- naive CD8+ T cells lacking CXCR3 (TNR3-). This receptor was taken from a human donor in good health. Some clones in this sample may be carry-over from other donors' samples. The CDR3 loop is CSATGTFNYYNEQFF.